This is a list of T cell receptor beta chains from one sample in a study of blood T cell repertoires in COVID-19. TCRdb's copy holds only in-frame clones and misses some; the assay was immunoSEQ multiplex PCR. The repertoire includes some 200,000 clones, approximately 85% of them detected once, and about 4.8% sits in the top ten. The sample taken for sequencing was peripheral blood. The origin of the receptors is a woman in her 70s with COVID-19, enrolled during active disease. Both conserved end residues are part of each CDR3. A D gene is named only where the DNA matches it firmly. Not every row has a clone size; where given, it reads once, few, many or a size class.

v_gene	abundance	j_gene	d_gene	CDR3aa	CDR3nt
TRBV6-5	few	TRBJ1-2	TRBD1	CASRRTGGHYGYTF	TGTGCCAGCAGACGCACAGGGGGCCACTATGGCTACACCTTC
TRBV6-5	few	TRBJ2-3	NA	CASSYEWTSTDTQYF	TGTGCCAGCAGTTACGAGTGGACTTCGACAGATACGCAGTATTTT
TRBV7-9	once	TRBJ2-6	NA	CASSKRQLSSGANVLTF	TGTGCCAGCAGCAAAAGACAGTTATCCTCTGGGGCCAACGTCCTGACTTTC
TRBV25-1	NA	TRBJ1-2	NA	CASSDSAQVYGYTF	TGTGCCAGCAGTGATTCGGCGCAGGTCTATGGCTACACCTTC
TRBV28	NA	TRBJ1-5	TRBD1	CASSFPRGQGRGNQPQHF	TGTGCCAGCAGTTTCCCGAGGGGGCAGGGCCGGGGTAATCAGCCCCAGCATTTT
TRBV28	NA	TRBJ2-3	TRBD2	CASSLPGLAGTHYTQYF	TGTGCCAGCAGTTTACCTGGACTAGCGGGTACCCACTATACGCAGTATTTT
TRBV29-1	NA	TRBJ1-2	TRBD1	CSVETATGVGYTF	TGCAGCGTTGAGACTGCAACAGGGGTTGGCTACACCTTC
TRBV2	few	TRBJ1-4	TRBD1	CASSLDRVATNEKLFF	TGTGCCAGCAGCCTAGACAGGGTTGCAACTAATGAAAAACTGTTTTTT
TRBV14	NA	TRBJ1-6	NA	CASSLAPTGYNSPLHF	TGTGCCAGCAGCCTCGCTCCGACAGGCTATAATTCACCCCTCCACTTT
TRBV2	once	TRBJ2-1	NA	CASSQLRGPPNEQFF	TGTGCCAGCAGTCAACTCCGTGGGCCCCCCAATGAGCAGTTCTTC
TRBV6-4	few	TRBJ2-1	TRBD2	CASTLTSGRSRFYNEQFF	TGTGCCAGCACCCTGACTAGCGGGAGATCAAGGTTCTACAATGAGCAGTTCTTC
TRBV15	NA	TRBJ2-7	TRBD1	CATSRDDRADEQYF	TGTGCCACCAGCAGAGATGACAGGGCCGACGAGCAGTACTTC
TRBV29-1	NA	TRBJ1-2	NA	CSAGGGSYGYTF	TGCAGCGCCGGAGGAGGAAGCTATGGCTACACCTTC
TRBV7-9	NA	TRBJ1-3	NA	CASSPQGLARNTIYF	TGTGCCAGCAGCCCACAGGGATTAGCGCGAAACACCATATATTTT
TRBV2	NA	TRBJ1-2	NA	CASSGLRDGYTF	TGTGCCAGCAGTGGGCTCAGGGATGGCTACACCTTC
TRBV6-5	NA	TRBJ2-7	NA	CASSYWRGGSYEQYF	TGTGCCAGCAGTTACTGGCGGGGAGGTTCTTACGAGCAGTACTTC
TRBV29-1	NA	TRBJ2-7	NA	CSVVRDSYEQYF	TGCAGCGTTGTACGGGACTCCTACGAGCAGTACTTC
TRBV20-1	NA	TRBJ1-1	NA	CSASSVTEAFF	TGCAGTGCTAGTTCTGTTACTGAAGCTTTCTTT
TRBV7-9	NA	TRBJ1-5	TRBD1	CASSLGGGQGSNSNQPQHF	TGTGCCAGCAGCTTAGGAGGTGGACAGGGGTCCAATAGCAATCAGCCCCAGCATTTT
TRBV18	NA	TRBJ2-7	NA	CASSPQLAFLGEQYF	TGTGCCAGCTCACCACAATTAGCTTTCCTTGGCGAGCAGTACTTC
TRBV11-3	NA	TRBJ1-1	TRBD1	CASSADRVSTEAFF	TGTGCCAGCAGCGCTGACAGGGTGAGCACTGAAGCTTTCTTT
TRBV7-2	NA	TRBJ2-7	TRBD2	CASSLRLAGGPGEQYF	TGTGCCAGCAGCTTGAGACTAGCGGGAGGGCCGGGAGAGCAGTACTTC
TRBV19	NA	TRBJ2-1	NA	CASSIGRRGGSYNEQFF	TGTGCCAGTAGTATTGGAAGGCGGGGTGGGTCCTACAATGAGCAGTTCTTC
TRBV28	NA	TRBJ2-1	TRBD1	CASSLWVRGNAYNEQFF	TGTGCCAGCAGTTTATGGGTCAGGGGGAACGCCTACAATGAGCAGTTCTTC
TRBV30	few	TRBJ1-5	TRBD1	CAWAGGPYSNQPQHF	TGTGCCTGGGCAGGGGGCCCTTATAGCAATCAGCCCCAGCATTTT
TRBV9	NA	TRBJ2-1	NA	CASSVGLEWNNEQFF	TGTGCCAGCAGCGTAGGACTGGAGTGGAACAATGAGCAGTTCTTC
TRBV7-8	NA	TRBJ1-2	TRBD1	CASSSSRDSYGYTF	TGTGCCAGCAGCTCTAGCAGGGACAGCTATGGCTACACCTTC
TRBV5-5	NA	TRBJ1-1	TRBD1	CASSPGTGRFAEAFF	TGTGCCAGCAGCCCTGGGACAGGGAGGTTTGCTGAAGCTTTCTTT
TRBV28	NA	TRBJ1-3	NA	CASNRRQVSGNTIYF	TGTGCCAGCAACCGTCGACAGGTCTCTGGAAACACCATATATTTT
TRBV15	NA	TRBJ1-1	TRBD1	CATSRFPLTGTGNTEAFF	TGTGCCACCAGCAGATTTCCTTTGACCGGGACAGGGAACACTGAAGCTTTCTTT
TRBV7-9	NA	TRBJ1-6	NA	CASSLAGGSSNSPLHF	TGTGCCAGCAGCTTAGCGGGAGGGTCCTCCAATTCACCCCTCCACTTT
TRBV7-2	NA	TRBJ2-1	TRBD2	CASSFSGSSYNEQFF	TGTGCCAGCAGCTTTAGCGGGTCCTCCTACAATGAGCAGTTCTTC